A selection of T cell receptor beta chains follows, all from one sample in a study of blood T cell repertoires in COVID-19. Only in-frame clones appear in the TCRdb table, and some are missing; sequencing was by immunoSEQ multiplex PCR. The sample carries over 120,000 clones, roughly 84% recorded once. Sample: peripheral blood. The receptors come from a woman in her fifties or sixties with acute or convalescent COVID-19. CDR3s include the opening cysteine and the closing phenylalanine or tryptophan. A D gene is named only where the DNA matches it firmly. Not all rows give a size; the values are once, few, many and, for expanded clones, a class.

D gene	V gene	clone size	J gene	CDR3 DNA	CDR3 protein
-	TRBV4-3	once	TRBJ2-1	TGCGCCAGCAGCCAAGATTTCGGAGACTGGTACAATGAGCAGTTCTTC	CASSQDFGDWYNEQFF
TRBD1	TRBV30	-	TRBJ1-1	TGTGCCTGGACCCCCGTGGCCAGGGGGGACACTGAAGCTTTCTTT	CAWTPVARGDTEAFF
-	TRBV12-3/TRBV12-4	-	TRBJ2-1	TGTGCCAGCAGTTTCGGGACTCAAAATGAGCAGTTCTTC	CASSFGTQNEQFF
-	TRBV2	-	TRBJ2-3	TGTGCCAGCAGTGTGGGTAGGGGGGGATATCAGGAGCAGTATTTT	CASSVGRGGYQEQYF
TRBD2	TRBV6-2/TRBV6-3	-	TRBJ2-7	TGTGCCAGCAGTTACGACCCACTAGCGGGAGGCGAGCAGTACTTC	CASSYDPLAGGEQYF
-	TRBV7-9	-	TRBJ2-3	TGTGCCAGCAGCGCAACTGGAGGGAAAGATACGCAGTATTTT	CASSATGGKDTQYF
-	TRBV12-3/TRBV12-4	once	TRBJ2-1	TGTGCCAGCAGTTCCCCCCGGGGTGAGCAGTTCTTC	CASSSPRGEQFF
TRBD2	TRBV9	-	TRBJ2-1	TGTGCCAGCAGCGTAGCGGGAGGGCGTGAGCAGTTCTTC	CASSVAGGREQFF
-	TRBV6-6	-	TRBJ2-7	TGTGCCAGCAGTAACCGGGACACGACCTACGAGCAGTACTTC	CASSNRDTTYEQYF
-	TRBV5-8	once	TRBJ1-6	TGTGCCAGCAGCCTACAGGGACGCGTGGACCCCCTCCACTTT	CASSLQGRVDPLHF
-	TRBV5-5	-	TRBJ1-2	TGTGCCAGCAGCTTGGCCGTCGGACAGACATGGGGCTACACCTTC	CASSLAVGQTWGYTF
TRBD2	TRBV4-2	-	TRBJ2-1	TGTGCCAGCAGCCAAGATTATCTAGGAGCGGGAGGGTACAATGAGCAGTTCTTC	CASSQDYLGAGGYNEQFF
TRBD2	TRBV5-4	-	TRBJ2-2	TGTGCCAGCAGCTTGTTGGCTGGCGGGAGGGGAATGAACACCGGGGAGCTGTTTTTT	CASSLLAGGRGMNTGELFF
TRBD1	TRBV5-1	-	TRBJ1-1	TGCGCCAGCAGCTTGGGGACAGGGGCCGAGGGCACTGAAGCTTTCTTT	CASSLGTGAEGTEAFF
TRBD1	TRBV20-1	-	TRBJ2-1	TGCAGTGCTAGTGACAGACAGGGGGCTTCCAATGAGCAGTTCTTC	CSASDRQGASNEQFF
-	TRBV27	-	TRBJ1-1	TGTGCCAGCAGTTTAGGGACTTCTATGAACACTGAAGCTTTCTTT	CASSLGTSMNTEAFF
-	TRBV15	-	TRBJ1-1	TGTGCCACCAGTACCGGGAACACTGAAGCTTTCTTT	CATSTGNTEAFF
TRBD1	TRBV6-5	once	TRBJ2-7	TGTGCCAGCAGTTCGGGACAGAACTACGAGCAGTACTTC	CASSSGQNYEQYF
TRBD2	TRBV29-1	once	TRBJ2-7	TGCAGCGTGGGGGGGCTAGCGGGAGGAAGGTACGAGCAGTACTTC	CSVGGLAGGRYEQYF
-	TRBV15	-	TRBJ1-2	TGTGCCACCAGCAGTGATTTCACTGGAGGATATGGCTACACCTTC	CATSSDFTGGYGYTF
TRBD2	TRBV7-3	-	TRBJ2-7	TGTGCCAGCAGCCGATCTAGCGGGAGGTCCTACGAGCAGTACTTC	CASSRSSGRSYEQYF
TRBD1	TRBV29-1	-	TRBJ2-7	TGCAGCGCTGCCCGGGACAGGGGGTTCTACGAGCAGTACTTC	CSAARDRGFYEQYF
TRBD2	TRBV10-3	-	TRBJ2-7	TGTGCCATCAGTGATTTGACTAGCGGGAGCGCGCAGTACTTC	CAISDLTSGSAQYF
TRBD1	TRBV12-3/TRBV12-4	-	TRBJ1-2	TGTGCCGGGGGGACAGGGGGCGGCTATGGCTACACCTTC	CAGGTGGGYGYTF
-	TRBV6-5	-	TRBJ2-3	TGTGCCAGCAGAAGGGAATTGAAGGGGGATACGCAGTATTTT	CASRRELKGDTQYF
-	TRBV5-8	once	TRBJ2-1	TGTGCCAGCAGCTTAGGGCCGGCGGGGAATGAGCAGTTCTTC	CASSLGPAGNEQFF
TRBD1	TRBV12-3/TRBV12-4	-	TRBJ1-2	TGTGCCAGCGCAAACAGGGGTTATAGCTACACCTTC	CASANRGYSYTF
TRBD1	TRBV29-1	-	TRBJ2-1	TGCAGCGTGGCACGACAGGGGGCAGGCTACAATGAGCAGTTCTTC	CSVARQGAGYNEQFF
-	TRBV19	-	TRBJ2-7	TGTGCCAGTAGTATGTACGGGTCCTACGAGCAGTACTTC	CASSMYGSYEQYF
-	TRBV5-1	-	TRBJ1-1	TGCGCCAGCAGCTTGTTCCAGGGTGGGAACACTGAAGCTTTCTTT	CASSLFQGGNTEAFF
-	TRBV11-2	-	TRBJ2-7	TGTGCCAGCAGCTTAGGTGGGACTCTAGACGAGCAGTACTTC	CASSLGGTLDEQYF
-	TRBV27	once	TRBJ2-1	TGTGCCACCAAGATGTGGGCTGGCGATGAGCAGTTCTTC	CATKMWAGDEQFF
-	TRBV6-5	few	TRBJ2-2	TGTGCCAGCTTTTCCGAGTACACCGGGGAGCTGTTTTTT	CASFSEYTGELFF